These 17 T cell receptor beta chains share one sample of origin, sequenced in a study of T cells in Graves' hyperthyroidism and ophthalmopathy. TCR beta CDR3 sequences were amplified from RNA transcripts. A set of HTBI primers served as the primers for a first-round RT-PCR of the TCR CDR3. TCRdb independently ran MiXCR on the multiplex PCR reads; one entry per CDR3 protein. Among around 490,000 distinct CDR3 sequences listed, roughly 21% were seen once. The sequenced sample consisted of blood. The receptors stem from a man aged 40-49 years with Graves' ophthalmopathy.

The chain links TRBV20-1 to TRBJ1-6; D gene ambiguous. The CDR3 runs to 15 residues. V lost 0 bases, J lost 4 bases, and 10 bases lay in between. Germline CDR1 and CDR2: DFQATT and SNEGSKA (reference sequence). CDR3: CSARDRPQYNSPLHF. CDR3 DNA sequence: TGCAGTGCTAGAGATAGGCCCCAATATAATTCACCCCTCCACTTT.

This chain joins TRBV2 and TRBJ2-7, with 12 bases aligning to TRBD2. V was pared by 2 bases and J by 6 bases, with 14 bases of the junction left unmatched. CDR1 is SNHLY and CDR2 is FYNNEI in the germline V gene. This CDR3 has 18 amino acids. This CDR3 is CASSEYGRLAGGPGEQYF. CDR3 bases: TGTGCCAGCAGTGAATATGGTAGGCTAGCGGGGGGGCCGGGCGAGCAGTACTTC.

This chain uses TRBV28 with TRBJ1-1; tentatively, D is TRBD1 (5 bases). CDR3 length: 15 residues. Trimming stripped 6 bases from V and 4 bases from J, with 18 bases between. Germline V gives CDR1 MDHEN, CDR2 SYDVKM. The chain's CDR3 is CASRSHGVGLTEAFF. The CDR3 DNA is TGTGCCAGCAGGTCCCACGGAGTGGGGCTCACTGAAGCTTTCTTT. Together with reference TRBV28 and TRBJ1-1, the CDR3 gives the full variable domain: DVKVTQSSRYLVKRTGEKVFLECVQDMDHENMFWYRQDPGLGLRLIYFSYDVKMKEKGDIPEGYSVSREKKERFSLILESASTNQTSMYLCASRSHGVGLTEAFFGQGTRLTVV.

This clonotype was observed many times. CDR3 sequence: CASSRDFSTDTQYF. The CDR3 DNA follows: TGTGCCAGCAGCCGGGACTTCAGCACAGATACGCAGTATTTT. The gene calls are TRBV7-6 and TRBJ2-3; possible D gene TRBD2, 6 bases. There are 14 residues in the CDR3. Germline CDR1 and CDR2: SGHVS and FNYEAQ. The V gene lost 5 bases and the J gene lost 0 bases, with 9 bases spanning the gap.

The V call is TRBV5-1, the J call TRBJ1-1; TRBD1 agrees at 8 bases. Germline-derived CDR1 and CDR2 are SGHRS and YFSETQ. The V segment lost 7 bases and the J segment 3 bases; nucleotides outside the gene matches: 8. The length of the CDR3 is 14 residues. The DNA of the CDR3 is TGCGCCAGCGGCCGGACAGGGATGGACACTGAAGCTTTCTTT. Translating gives CASGRTGMDTEAFF.

The rearrangement joins TRBV6-2 or TRBV6-3 to TRBJ2-2; weak D call: TRBD2 (5 bases). From germline, CDR1 is MNHEY and CDR2 SVGEGT. The CDR3 length is 15 residues. Trimming removed 2 bases at V and 6 bases at J, with 13 bases between. CDR3 bases: TGTGCCAGCAGTTACCATTCTGGAGGAGCCGGGGAGCTGTTTTTT. The encoded protein is CASSYHSGGAGELFF.

The gene calls are TRBV5-1 and TRBJ2-1; no clear D gene. The germline V gene encodes CDR1 SGHRS and CDR2 YFSETQ. This CDR3 contains 13 residues. V lost 7 bases and J lost 8, with 16 bases in between. As DNA, the CDR3 is TGCGCCAGCTGGGGAAATAGTGTCCATGAGCAGTTCTTC. It specifies CASWGNSVHEQFF. The entire variable domain, with the rest obtained from reference TRBV5-1 and TRBJ2-1, is as follows: KAGVTQTPRYLIKTRGQQVTLSCSPISGHRSVSWYQQTPGQGLQFLFEYFSETQRNKGNFPGRFSGRQFSNSRSEMNVSTLELGDSALYLCASWGNSVHEQFFGPGTRLTVL.

This clonotype was picked up a small number of times. The chain recombines TRBV6-2 or TRBV6-3 with TRBJ2-3, with 9 positions matching TRBD1. Germline V gene lookup returns CDR1 MNHEY and CDR2 SVGEGT. This CDR3 region has 15 residues. V shed 4 bases and J 2 bases; nucleotides not matched to a gene: 4. CDR3 region: CASSSTGGPTDTQYF. The CDR3 coding sequence is TGTGCCAGCAGTTCGACAGGGGGACCCACAGATACGCAGTATTTT.

The chain carries TRBV3-1 and TRBJ2-1; TRBD2 aligns across 8 bases. The V gene's germline CDR1 is LGHDT and CDR2 YNNKEL (reference sequence). The CDR3 is 16 amino acids. Trimming removed 1 base from V and 12 bases from J; junction bases left unmatched: 14. The CDR3 DNA reads as TGTGCCAGCAGCCAAGGTGCAGCGGGAGAAGGGGGGGTGCAGTTCTTC. As protein: CASSQGAAGEGGVQFF.

The sample holds many counts of this clonotype. The chain couples TRBV2 to TRBJ2-2; 11 positions match TRBD2. Germline V gives CDR1 SNHLY, CDR2 FYNNEI. The CDR3 has 16 residues. V was clipped by 5 bases and J by 5 bases; unmatched bases: 7. The CDR3 protein is CASSLISSGGTGELFF. Written as DNA, the CDR3 is TGTGCCAGCAGTTTGATTTCTAGCGGGGGGACCGGGGAGCTGTTTTTT.

Ten or more counts support this clonotype. The chain has TRBV11-2 and TRBJ2-3; D gene unclear. The CDR3 is 13 residues long. From germline, CDR1 is SGHAT and CDR2 FQNNGV. The ends were cut back, 4 bases at V and 6 bases at J, with 11 bases in the middle. The CDR3 region has the DNA TGTGCCAGCAGCTCCCTCTTAGGTGATACGCAGTATTTT. As protein: CASSSLLGDTQYF. The whole variable domain, filled in from reference TRBV11-2 and TRBJ2-3, reads EAGVAQSPRYKIIEKRQSVAFWCNPISGHATLYWYQQILGQGPKLLIQFQNNGVVDDSQLPKDRFSAERLKGVDSTLKIQPAKLEDSAVYLCASSSLLGDTQYFGPGTRLTVL.

This clonotype was seen more than once but under ten times. The CDR3 loop is CASSLLGTGISEQFF. The CDR3 nucleotides are TGTGCCAGCAGCTTGCTGGGGACAGGGATCAGTGAGCAGTTCTTC. This chain links TRBV5-6 with TRBJ2-1; 9 bases fit TRBD1. CDR1 is SGHDT and CDR2 is YYEEEE in the germline V gene. CDR3 size: 15 residues. J gave up 9 bases and V 1 base, and 8 bases lay outside the gene matches. Complete variable domain (other parts from reference TRBV5-6 and TRBJ2-1): DAGVTQSPTHLIKTRGQQVTLRCSPKSGHDTVSWYQQALGQGPQFIFQYYEEEERQRGNFPDRFSGHQFPNYSSELNVNALLLGDSALYLCASSLLGTGISEQFFGPGTRLTVL.

This clonotype was detected ten times or more. The chain is built from TRBV18 and TRBJ2-5; D is undetermined. CDR3 size: 13 residues. Trimming took off 3 bases at V and 4 bases at J, with 9 bases between the two ends. CDR1 KGHSH and CDR2 LQKENI come from the germline V gene. CDR3 in DNA: TGTGCCAGCTCACCGGATAGGGCAGAGACCCAGTACTTC. It is translated as CASSPDRAETQYF.

This clonotype was detected only a few times. The chain combines TRBV20-1 with TRBJ1-4, with a tentative D call TRBD1 (6 bases). Germline CDR1 DFQATT, CDR2 SNEGSKA (reference sequence). This CDR3 has 15 amino acids. The ends were cut back, 3 bases at V and 5 bases at J, with 16 bases in the middle. In DNA, the CDR3 is TGCAGTGCTAGTGTAACAGGGTACCGAAATGAAAAACTGTTTTTT. Translated: CSASVTGYRNEKLFF.

The chain has TRBV12-3 or TRBV12-4 and TRBJ1-4, with 7 bases that match TRBD1. The V segment lost 0 bases and the J segment 8 bases; nucleotides outside the gene matches: 12. This CDR3 region has 17 residues. CDR3 sequence: CASSLALFRGEREKLFF. CDR3 sequence (DNA): TGTGCCAGCAGTTTAGCCCTCTTCAGGGGGGAACGAGAAAAACTGTTTTTT.

The V and J genes are TRBV12-5 and TRBJ1-2; 7 nucleotides align to TRBD1. CDR3 length: 16 residues. Germline-derived CDR1 and CDR2 are LGHNT and FRNRAP. The V and J ends lost 1 base and 3 bases, in that order; junction bases with no gene match: 8. CDR3 sequence: CASGLAGTATYYGYTF. The CDR3 DNA is TGTGCTAGTGGTTTGGCTGGGACAGCTACTTACTATGGCTACACCTTC.

The chain uses TRBV5-6 and TRBJ2-7; no definite D call. The CDR3 is 13 residues long. Germline CDR1 is SGHDT and CDR2 is YYEEEE. V lost 2 bases and J lost 2, with 8 bases in between. CDR3 sequence (DNA): TGTGCCAGCAGCTTCCAGGTTACCTACGAGCAGTACTTC. Amino acids: CASSFQVTYEQYF.